This TCR beta chain was profiled in a study of T cells in tumors after PD-1 blockade. Overall study context: Peripheral blood samples averaged around 38,000 unique clonotypes and 95,000 to 120,000 templates.

V dropped 3 bases and J dropped 5 bases, with 11 bases sitting between them. The germline V gene has CDR1 LNHNV and CDR2 YYDKDF (reference sequence). The CDR3 extends over 14 amino acids. Assay used: immunoSEQ multiplex PCR; TCRdb lists only in-frame clones, some missing. The sample contains under 50,000 clones, 70% to 85% of which appear only once. The chain uses TRBV15 and TRBJ1-5; D might be TRBD1 (6 bases). Material: PBMCs, obtained before anti-PD-1 therapy. The receptor comes from a human donor with advanced basal cell or squamous cell carcinoma (not recorded which). The CDR3 spells CATSRGGIDQPQHF. The DNA for the CDR3 is TGTGCCACCAGCAGGGGGGGCATAGATCAGCCCCAGCATTTT.